This TCR beta chain is from a study of blood T cell repertoires in COVID-19. Study-level background: The samples span acute and convalescent COVID-19 from the United States, Italy and Spain.

Original analysis: By means of reference gene primer amplification, nucleated cell counts were estimated. TCRdb keeps only in-frame clones here, not all; method: immunoSEQ multiplex PCR. V and J calls and clone size follow that table, whereas D and trimming were derived from the DNA. This sample carries 130,000 to 150,000 clones, 70% to 85% of them seen once, and the ten largest clones take around 3%. The V segment lost 4 bases and the J segment 9 bases; nucleotides outside the gene matches: 6. The V gene's germline CDR1 is SGHAT and CDR2 FQNNGV. The CDR3 totals 14 residues. The source material was peripheral blood. This sequence joins TRBV11-2 and TRBJ1-6; TRBD1 aligns across 7 bases. The TCR originated in a woman older than 75 with acute or convalescent COVID-19. The chain's CDR3 is CASSWGQNASPLHF. Here the CDR3 DNA reads TGTGCCAGCAGCTGGGGACAGAACGCTTCACCCCTCCACTTT.